This T cell receptor (beta chain) was identified in a study of T cell responses to AZD1222 COVID-19 vaccine. Findings of the study overall: There were mostly white British donors and more females than males, and clonal diversity was possibly underestimated. Of the AZD1222 recipients, only 5 or 6 were seropositive at baseline. Elevations in Spike-specific TCR breadth and depth followed administration of two AZD1222 doses.

This table comes from immunoSEQ multiplex PCR, and its TCRdb copy is limited to in-frame clones, with some not included. The sample carries 150,000 or so clones, roughly 94% recorded once. CDR3 length: 17 residues. Pooling of second doses given at about 4 or about 12 weeks was done. Comments on this clone: Its antigen is still unknown.

Sample: peripheral blood, taken 28 days after the second AZD1222 dose. The TCR comes from an adult who received the AZD1222 COVID-19 vaccine. This sequence joins TRBV21-1 and TRBJ1-1. TRBV21-1 is listed as a pseudogene. The CDR3 DNA reads as TGTGCCAGCAGCAAAAGGCCGGGGGGAGGCAATAACCTTGAAGCTTTCTTT. This gives the protein CASSKRPGGGNNLEAFF.